This is a list of T cell receptor beta chains from one sample in a study of T cell repertoires in cytomegalovirus infection. TCRdb independently ran MiXCR on the reads; one entry per CDR3 protein. Here the sample spans over 150,000 distinct CDR3 sequences, about 15% being singletons. Sequencing was carried out using PBMCs. These TCRs come from a human donor in good health (CMV status not recorded). Some clones in this sample may be carry-over from other donors' samples. The CDR3 runs from the conserved cysteine through the conserved F or W.

TRBV11-3,TRBJ2-3,CASSPQGKSLADTQYF
TRBV12-3/TRBV12-4,TRBJ1-5,CASSLDTGGNQPQHF
TRBV24-1,TRBJ1-2,CATSDFRVNYGYTF
TRBV14,TRBJ1-1,CASSQEKAEAFF
TRBV11-2,TRBJ2-1,CASSLERLHNEQFF
TRBV29-1,TRBJ2-7,CSVGFWGALDYEQYF
TRBV7-3,TRBJ1-4,CASSHDRGRTNEKLFF
TRBV18,TRBJ2-3,CASSPLQGLSITDTQYF
TRBV25-1,TRBJ1-3,CASSDRDRVSGNTIYF
TRBV2,TRBJ1-2,CASSEDGGRFGYTF
TRBV15,TRBJ2-7,CATSRDPLAGTYEQYF
TRBV6-5,TRBJ2-1,CASKPRTSGLYNEQFF
TRBV19,TRBJ1-2,CASRGTGLYGYTF
TRBV28,TRBJ1-2,CASSPGHFGDYGYTF
TRBV20-1,TRBJ1-5,CSALPLGGGNQPQHF
TRBV25-1,TRBJ1-2,CASSDRITKGYTF
TRBV20-1,TRBJ2-1,CSAPGLAQTYNEQFF
TRBV7-9,TRBJ2-3,CASRPGLASTDTQYF
TRBV7-2,TRBJ1-5,CASSPDLNQPQHF
TRBV2,TRBJ1-2,CASRGASDYGYTF
TRBV5-1,TRBJ2-1,CASSWLLGLAGDEQFF
TRBV25-1,TRBJ2-7,CASSGWGSEQYF
TRBV5-4,TRBJ1-1,CASSLDKKTGTEAFF
TRBV7-9,TRBJ1-1,CASSLALTGPTEAFF
TRBV7-2,TRBJ2-7,CASSLAQAGASYEQYF
TRBV2,TRBJ2-7,CASGPPPDIPYEQYF
TRBV20-1,TRBJ2-1,CSAAWNEQFF
TRBV6-6,TRBJ2-7,CASSYTGGGGYEQYF